The 16 T cell receptor beta chains reported below all come from one sample, sequenced in a study of molecular identifiers for immune sequencing clone quantification (dated by TCRdb to 2017 to 2018). To prepare the library, PCR was applied. The instrument was an Illumina HiSeq 4000. In-frame beta chains were kept once TCRdb had trimmed the public reads at Q25 with fastp and called clones with MiXCR. A single entry per CDR3 protein holds the most common genes and DNA from its merged rows. The sample includes 550,000 to 750,000 distinct CDR3 sequences, with 20% observed a single time. The top ten hold about 0.9% of the sample. Material: naive CD8+ T cells from blood, with Jurkat cell RNA spiked in. This sample's cell subset or site label indicates: FACS-sorted CD8+CD4-CCR7+CD45RA+ naive T cells. The origin of the receptors is a human donor in good health. Some libraries in this study had Jurkat cell RNA spiked in.

The sample holds many counts of this clonotype. The chain carries TRBV12-3 or TRBV12-4 and TRBJ2-7; no clear D gene. V lost 6 bases to trimming and J lost 4 bases, with 7 bases between them. There are 11 residues in the CDR3. The chain's CDR3 is CASSPEYEQYF. The CDR3 region has the DNA TGTGCCAGCAGCCCCGAATACGAGCAGTACTTC.

This clonotype has at least ten counts. The V call is TRBV6-5, the J call TRBJ1-6, with a tentative D call TRBD1 (6 bases). V lost 0 bases, J lost 7 bases, and 7 bases lay in between. Germline values: CDR1 MNHEY, CDR2 SVGAGI. The CDR3 has 14 amino acids. CDR3 loop: CASSYSGGNSPLHF. The CDR3 DNA reads TGTGCCAGCAGTTACTCGGGGGGCAATTCACCCCTCCACTTT.

The chain links TRBV12-3 or TRBV12-4 to TRBJ1-3; D gene unclear. The CDR3 covers 19 residues. V was clipped by 4 bases and J by 0 bases, with 22 bases between them. In DNA form, the CDR3 reads TGTGCCAGCAGTTCAACACACGCCCCCGGGTCTAACTCTGGAAACACCATATATTTT. It is translated as CASSSTHAPGSNSGNTIYF.

Only a few counts were recorded for this clonotype. This likely stems from a read error, as it lies one base from a far larger clone. The chain links TRBV7-9 to TRBJ1-1; a weak D match, TRBD1 (6 bases). Germline values: CDR1 SEHNR, CDR2 FQNEAQ (reference sequence). The CDR3 sequence is 14 residues long. The ends were cut back, 5 bases at V and 4 bases at J, with 14 bases in the middle. The CDR3 spells CASSLDSMSTEAFF. CDR3 nucleotides: TGTGCCAGCAGCCTGGACAGCATGAGCACTGAAGCTTTCTTT.

Note on this clonotype: A read error may be the cause here, since a much bigger clone is one base away. The chain uses TRBV2 and TRBJ1-4; no clear D. Germline loops: CDR1 SNHLY, CDR2 FYNNEI. The CDR3 totals 18 residues. Trimming shortened V by 1 base and J by 0 bases, and 15 bases separated the two germline ends. CDR3 DNA sequence: TGTGCCAGCAGTGAAGAGATTGCGGGGATAGCAACTAATGAAAAACTGTTTTTT. Amino acid sequence: CASSEEIAGIATNEKLFF. The whole variable domain, filled in from reference TRBV2 and TRBJ1-4, reads EPEVTQTPSHQVTQMGQEVILRCVPISNHLYFYWYRQILGQKVEFLVSFYNNEISEKSEIFDDQFSVERPDGSNFTLKIRSTKLEDSAMYFCASSEEIAGIATNEKLFFGSGTQLSVL.

This clonotype was counted a few times. The chain's CDR3 is CASRSHESSYNEQFF. CDR3 DNA sequence: TGTGCCAGCAGATCACACGAAAGCTCCTACAATGAGCAGTTCTTC. This chain links TRBV6-1 with TRBJ2-1; D is undetermined. The CDR3 is made up of 15 amino acids. Germline V gene sequence: CDR1 MNHNS, CDR2 SASEGT. Trimming stripped 6 bases from V and 0 bases from J, with 12 bases between.

Worth noting for this clonotype: A single base separates this from a much larger clone, so it may be a read error. The rearrangement uses TRBV19 and TRBJ2-2; D gene ambiguous. The CDR3 contains 15 residues. Germline loops: CDR1 LNHDA, CDR2 SQIVND (reference sequence). CDR3 in DNA: TGTGCCTGTAGGAAGGGCACAAGGGACACCGGGGAGCTGTTTTTT. This encodes CACRKGTRDTGELFF.

This clonotype has only a few counts. The chain joins TRBV2 to TRBJ2-1, with D uncertain. Trimming cost V 7 bases and J 6 bases, with 7 bases left between them. The CDR3 runs to 11 residues. The germline CDR1 and CDR2 sequences are SNHLY and FYNNEI. The CDR3 bases are TGTGCCAGCACCCCGGGCAATGAGCAGTTCTTC. Amino acids: CASTPGNEQFF.

This clonotype has ten or more counts. This chain joins TRBV7-2 and TRBJ2-3; tentative D call: TRBD2 (5 bases). The germline CDR1 and CDR2 sequences are SGHTA and FQGNSA. V was shortened by 4 bases and J by 4 bases, with 15 bases between the two germline ends. The CDR3 runs 15 residues. CDR3 sequence: CASSSFGLFSDTQYF. CDR3 bases: TGTGCCAGCAGCTCTTTCGGACTCTTCTCAGATACGCAGTATTTT.

Points on this clonotype: Given a much more abundant clone one base away, this may be a read error. The rearrangement links TRBV4-3 to TRBJ2-7; D unresolved. The CDR3 consists of 15 residues. Trimming pared 0 bases from V and 5 bases from J, leaving 14 bases between. Germline-derived CDR1 and CDR2 are LGHNA and YSLEER. DNA for the CDR3: TGCGCCAGCAGCCAAGATTCTGGCAGTGCCCACGAGCAGTACTTC. It specifies CASSQDSGSAHEQYF.

Regarding this clonotype: A single base separates this from a much larger clone, so it may be a read error. The rearrangement joins TRBV20-1 to TRBJ2-2; D possibly corresponds to TRBD2 (5 bases). Per the germline V gene, CDR1 is DFQATT and CDR2 is SNEGSKA (reference sequence). CDR3 length equals 16 residues. As DNA, the CDR3 is TGCAGTGCTAGAATCGTAGACAAGGCGAACACCGGGGAGCTGCTTTTT. Its translation is CSARIVDKANTGELLF.

The chain recombines TRBV6-2 or TRBV6-3 with TRBJ1-2, with D maybe TRBD1 (5 bases). V lost 6 bases, J lost 0 bases, and 11 bases lay in between. Per germline, CDR1 MNHEY and CDR2 SVGEGT. The CDR3 totals 14 residues. CDR3 loop: CASRTTDTNYGYTF. For the CDR3, the DNA is TGTGCCAGCAGAACGACAGATACTAACTATGGCTACACCTTC.

This clonotype has at least ten counts. The chain has TRBV14 and TRBJ1-4; D is perhaps TRBD1 (6 bases). V lost 4 bases and J 3 bases, leaving 12 bases between the germline ends. Looked up from germline, CDR1 is SGHDN and CDR2 is FVKESK. CDR3 length: 15 amino acids. The DNA of the CDR3 is TGTGCCAGCAGCCTAATGGACAGACCTAATGAAAAACTGTTTTTT. Its protein is CASSLMDRPNEKLFF.

Many counts were recorded for this clonotype. The J gene is TRBJ2-7, the V gene TRBV7-8; D unclear. CDR1 is SGHVS and CDR2 is FQNEAQ in the germline V gene. Trimming took 5 bases from V and 1 from J, leaving 18 bases between them. This CDR3 is built from 16 residues. The CDR3 loop is CASSPTVGFKSYEQYF. The CDR3 nucleotides read TGTGCCAGCAGCCCAACTGTGGGATTTAAATCCTACGAGCAGTACTTC.

V usage is TRBV2 and J usage is TRBJ2-3; D may be TRBD2 (6 bases). V was shortened by 6 bases and J by 2 bases, with 15 bases between the two germline ends. The CDR3 has 15 amino acids. Germline V gene data show CDR1 as SNHLY and CDR2 as FYNNEI. The CDR3 nucleotides are TGTGCCAGCAGAAAAGGTAGCGGAGTCACAGATACGCAGTATTTT. Translating it yields CASRKGSGVTDTQYF.

The V call is TRBV27, the J call TRBJ1-6; tentatively, D is TRBD1 (5 bases). CDR3 length: 15 amino acids. Germline values: CDR1 MNHEY, CDR2 SMNVEV (reference sequence). V dropped 6 bases and J dropped 4 bases, with 13 bases sitting between them. CDR3 bases: TGTGCCAGCAGCCCGGGGCAGCTGTATAATTCACCCCTCCACTTT. Translated: CASSPGQLYNSPLHF.